This T cell receptor beta chain was identified during a study of blood T cell repertoires in COVID-19. This clone was observed a single time. CDR1 and CDR2 (germline): LGHDT, YNNKEL (reference sequence). J gave up 0 bases and V 1 base, and 15 bases lay outside the gene matches. The CDR3 spans 20 residues. Assay: immunoSEQ multiplex PCR; the TCRdb copy retains only in-frame clones and omits some. This sample has around 220,000 clones, with more than 70% found just once. The TCR was taken from a woman aged 40-49 years who had recovered from COVID-19. The specimen was peripheral blood. The chain uses TRBV3-1 (or the pseudogene TRBV3-2) and TRBJ2-3; 8 positions match TRBD2. CDR3 nucleotide sequence: TGTGCCAGCAGCCAAGGGGAGGTAGCGGGACCCTCCCCCAGCACAGATACGCAGTATTTT. It translates to CASSQGEVAGPSPSTDTQYF.